This entry is about one T cell receptor (beta chain). This clonotype has ten or more counts. The antigen it recognizes is unknown. Base qualities are not at hand, and no much larger clone is one base apart. Reading from cysteine to phenylalanine, the CDR3 counts 13 amino acids. Left in the record is the CDR3 DNA by itself, 39 bases read in frame from the first base. Trimming removed 5 bases from V and 6 bases from J, leaving 10 bases between the germline ends. The germline V gene specifies MDHEN as CDR1 and SYDVKM as CDR2. This specimen belongs to a study of identical twins (dated by TCRdb to the mid-2010s). Background on the whole study: The study deep-sequenced TCR alpha and beta repertoires from monozygotic twins, unrelated adults of various ages and cord blood to test whether fetal clonotypes persist. To rule out contamination, replicate twin experiments were performed at different times with different library preparation protocols. Results the study describes overall, beyond this receptor: In monozygotic twins, recombination models systematically underestimated out-of-frame TCR alpha sharing, but the models matched the sharing seen between unrelated individuals. Because the same donors could not be followed over many years, conclusions were based on cross-sectional statistical analysis. Compared with coincidental sharing between unrelated individuals, an excess of low generation-probability sequences was observed among out-of-frame TCR alpha sequences shared between twins. A weaker excess of twin sharing was found in beta out-of-frame sequences because the signal-to-noise ratio was lowered by fewer shared sequences. Fewer insertions were carried by abundant cord blood beta clonotypes; a weaker similar trend was observed in young adult naive repertoires, while no such trend was observed in memory repertoires. Invariant T cells such as MAIT and iNKT could partly confound zero-insertion analyses, though diverse VJ usage argued against this for most clonotypes.

Library generation was performed with 5' RACE. This sample was sequenced with an Illumina HiSeq 2000. Template switching introduced a universal primer binding site; the final cDNA contained a unique molecular identifier, enabling accurate counting of TCR cDNA molecules. Specific primers in the conserved constant-segment region were used to synthesize first-strand cDNA for the TCR alpha and beta chains. To control for contamination, each cDNA library was double barcoded with a SMART-Mk sample barcode plus Illumina barcodes. Two successive PCR steps introduced TruSeq adapter sequences along with Illumina sample barcodes. TCR alpha and beta cDNA libraries were sequenced on the Illumina HiSeq platform with custom primers. In the original analysis: MiGEC processed the raw reads to extract unique molecular identifiers, while MiXCR was used to determine the CDR3 positions. Recombination models were inferred per individual with the repgenHMM and IGoR tools using an EM algorithm. Shared clonotype analysis was performed with the tcR package in R, normalizing sharing by the product of cloneset sizes. To study raw recombination free of thymic and clonal selection effects, out-of-frame nonproductive sequences were analyzed. TCRdb reprocessed the public reads (quality trimming at Q25 with fastp, clone calling with MiXCR) and kept in-frame beta chains. Identical CDR3 protein sequences are pooled into one entry, listed with their most common genes and DNA. The V and J calls were determined by TCRdb, not by the authors. This sample comprises hundreds of thousands of distinct CDR3 sequences, 6% to 6.5% of them detected only once. The ten biggest clones cover around 2% of the sample.

All donors were healthy Caucasians. Three unrelated non-twin adults were also sequenced: a male aged 18 to 30, a male aged 50 to 60 and a female aged 50 to 60. Using Miltenyi CD45RO+ enrichment and human naive T-cell isolation kits, memory (CD45RO+) and naive T cells were isolated from PBMC. The source is a man aged 18 to 35 in good health. The chain employs TRBV28 and TRBJ2-2, and possibly TRBD1, on 5 matching bases. The sample consisted of naive T cells sorted from blood. In light of the paper, this sample's cell subset or site label describes: cells isolated with a human naive T-cell isolation kit. The CDR3 corresponds to CASSLQAPGELFF. The DNA is TGTGCCAGCAGTCTACAGGCCCCCGGGGAGCTGTTTTTT.